These 16 T cell receptor beta chains came from one sample sequenced in a study of identical twins. TCRdb fed the 5' RACE reads into MiXCR, producing one record per CDR3 protein. The sample has some 570,000 distinct CDR3 sequences, approximately 20% seen once. This sample was also put to use in a study of yellow fever vaccine responses in identical twins.

What was sequenced was CD4+ T cells sorted from blood. These TCRs come from a woman aged 18-29 years in good health.

Only a few counts were recorded for this clonotype. This chain's CDR3 is CASSPRGGSFSTDTQYF. The CDR3 region has the DNA TGTGCCAGCAGCCCCCGAGGAGGCTCCTTTAGCACAGATACGCAGTATTTT. V is TRBV7-6 and J is TRBJ2-3; D perhaps matches TRBD2 (5 bases). CDR3 size: 17 residues. Germline V gene sequence: CDR1 SGHVS, CDR2 FNYEAQ. V dropped 5 bases and J dropped 0 bases, with 18 bases sitting between them.

This clonotype was observed a handful of times. The rearrangement uses TRBV6-2 or TRBV6-3 and TRBJ2-1; the match to TRBD2 covers 13 bases. Germline V gene data show CDR1 as MNHEY and CDR2 as SVGEGT. The CDR3 runs 15 residues. The ends lost 6 bases at V and 10 bases at J; junction bases unmatched: 9. DNA for the CDR3: TGTGCCAGCAGGACCTGGACTAGCGGGAGTGGGGAGCAGTTCTTC. Amino acids: CASRTWTSGSGEQFF.

The J gene is TRBJ1-1, the V gene TRBV6-5; unclear D gene. The germline gives CDR1 MNHEY, CDR2 SVGAGI. The ends were cut back, 2 bases at V and 0 bases at J, with 16 bases in the middle. This CDR3 contains 17 residues. The CDR3 DNA follows: TGTGCCAGCAGTTACGACGCAGCCCGAATGATGAACACTGAAGCTTTCTTT. Translating it yields CASSYDAARMMNTEAFF.

The chain is built from TRBV19 and TRBJ1-1; a weak D match, TRBD1 (6 bases). The germline V gene has CDR1 LNHDA and CDR2 SQIVND (reference sequence). The CDR3 totals 12 residues. This chain's CDR3 is CASGGRNTEAFF. Here the CDR3 DNA reads TGTGCGTCGGGGGGGCGGAACACTGAAGCTTTCTTT.

The gene calls are TRBV12-3 or TRBV12-4 and TRBJ2-7; possible D gene TRBD1, 6 bases. Trimming pared 1 base from V and 5 bases from J, leaving 9 bases between. CDR3 size: 13 residues. CDR3 sequence: CASSLVWGHEQYV. CDR3 bases: TGTGCCAGCAGTTTAGTTTGGGGGCACGAGCAGTACGTC.

This sequence joins TRBV7-6 and TRBJ2-7; 8 nucleotides agree with TRBD2. CDR3 length: 14 amino acids. In germline, CDR1 is SGHVS, CDR2 FNYEAQ. The trim removed 5 bases at V and 3 bases at J, leaving 6 bases unmatched. This CDR3 reads CASSPLADNYEQYF. DNA of the CDR3: TGTGCCAGCAGCCCACTAGCGGACAACTACGAGCAGTACTTC.

This clonotype has just a few counts. The V and J genes are TRBV27 and TRBJ2-1; D is uncertain. The CDR3 extends over 14 amino acids. Trimming took off 6 bases at V and 1 base at J, with 10 bases between the two ends. CDR1 and CDR2 from the germline V gene are MNHEY and SMNVEV (reference sequence). The CDR3 is CASRNSDSYNEQFF. In DNA, the CDR3 is TGTGCCAGCAGGAACAGTGATTCCTACAATGAGCAGTTCTTC.

V is TRBV5-1 and J is TRBJ2-7; 12 positions match TRBD2. The CDR3 spans 14 residues. V shed 4 bases, J shed 6 bases, and the junction held 5 bases outside the gene matches. CDR1 is SGHRS, CDR2 YFSETQ, per germline. This CDR3 reads CASSRTSGAGEQYF. The CDR3 coding sequence is TGCGCCAGCAGCAGGACTAGCGGGGCGGGCGAGCAGTACTTC.

The CDR3 spells CASSIEAGFIREQYF. The CDR3 bases are TGTGCCAGTAGTATAGAGGCCGGGTTCATCCGCGAGCAGTACTTC. This chain connects TRBV19 to TRBJ2-7; no reliable D call. Deletions cut 0 bases from V and 6 bases from J, with 15 bases between. The CDR3 runs 15 residues. Germline CDR1 LNHDA, CDR2 SQIVND (reference sequence).

The V gene is TRBV29-1, the J gene TRBJ1-1; D possibly corresponds to TRBD1 (6 bases). V was shortened by 6 bases and J by 1 base, with 18 bases between the two germline ends. The CDR3 sequence is 15 residues long. The germline V gene has CDR1 SQVTM and CDR2 ANQGSEA. The CDR3 coding sequence is TGCAGCGTCCTGGGGGGCTTGGGGGCGAACACTGAAGCTTTCTTT. This translates into CSVLGGLGANTEAFF. Full variable domain (remainder filled in from reference TRBV29-1 and TRBJ1-1): SAVISQKPSRDICQRGTSLTIQCQVDSQVTMMFWYRQQPGQSLTLIATANQGSEATYESGFVIDKFPISRPNLTFSTLTVSNMSPEDSSIYLCSVLGGLGANTEAFFGQGTRLTVV.

This clonotype occurred a few times. V is TRBV12-3 or TRBV12-4 and J is TRBJ2-5; possible D gene TRBD1, 6 bases. The CDR3 contains 14 residues. Trimming removed 3 bases at V and 4 bases at J, with 12 bases between. This CDR3 is CASSLIGGRETQYF. CDR3 nucleotides: TGTGCCAGCAGTTTGATTGGGGGCCGAGAGACCCAGTACTTC.

This clonotype was seen a few times. The chain carries TRBV20-1 and TRBJ2-5; TRBD2 might be the D (5 bases). The germline V gene encodes CDR1 DFQATT and CDR2 SNEGSKA (reference sequence). The V and J ends lost 3 bases and 2 bases respectively, with 13 bases between them. The CDR3 has 14 residues. CDR3 bases: TGCAGTGCTAGCCCTAGCACCCTACAAGAGACCCAGTACTTC. Its translation is CSASPSTLQETQYF.

The chain is built from TRBV5-1 and TRBJ2-1; TRBD1 matches 9 bases. The junction had 5 bases not matched to a gene; V was cut back by 2 bases and J by 5 bases. CDR1 and CDR2 (germline): SGHRS, YFSETQ. This CDR3 spans 15 amino acids. The CDR3, as DNA: TGCGCCAGCAGCTTACGACAGGGGGGCGACAATGAGCAGTTCTTC. This sequence encodes CASSLRQGGDNEQFF.

The CDR3 spells CSARGGLTYNEQFF. CDR3 sequence (DNA): TGCAGTGCTCGGGGGGGTTTGACCTACAATGAGCAGTTCTTC. The V and J genes are TRBV20-1 and TRBJ2-1; 8 bases fit TRBD2. The CDR3 is made up of 14 amino acids. Germline V CDR1 and CDR2: DFQATT, SNEGSKA (reference sequence). The trim removed 5 bases at V and 2 bases at J, leaving 5 bases unmatched.

This rearrangement joins TRBV20-1 to TRBJ2-1, with 13 bases identical to TRBD2. CDR1 is DFQATT, CDR2 SNEGSKA, per germline (reference sequence). The junction had 22 bases not matched to a gene; V was cut back by 5 bases and J by 0 bases. This CDR3 has 22 amino acids. CDR3 residues: CSAQASSRWTSGRESSYNEQFF. In nucleotides, the CDR3 is TGCAGTGCTCAAGCGTCTAGTCGCTGGACTAGCGGGAGAGAGAGCTCCTACAATGAGCAGTTCTTC.

This clonotype was counted ten times or more. The gene calls are TRBV6-5 and TRBJ1-1; D gene uncertain. The CDR3 has 11 amino acids. V gave up 6 bases and J gave up 5 bases, with 7 bases separating them. Germline lookup yields CDR1 MNHEY and CDR2 SVGAGI. CDR3 bases: TGTGCCAGCAGGCGAGGGACTGAAGCTTTCTTT. This sequence encodes CASRRGTEAFF.